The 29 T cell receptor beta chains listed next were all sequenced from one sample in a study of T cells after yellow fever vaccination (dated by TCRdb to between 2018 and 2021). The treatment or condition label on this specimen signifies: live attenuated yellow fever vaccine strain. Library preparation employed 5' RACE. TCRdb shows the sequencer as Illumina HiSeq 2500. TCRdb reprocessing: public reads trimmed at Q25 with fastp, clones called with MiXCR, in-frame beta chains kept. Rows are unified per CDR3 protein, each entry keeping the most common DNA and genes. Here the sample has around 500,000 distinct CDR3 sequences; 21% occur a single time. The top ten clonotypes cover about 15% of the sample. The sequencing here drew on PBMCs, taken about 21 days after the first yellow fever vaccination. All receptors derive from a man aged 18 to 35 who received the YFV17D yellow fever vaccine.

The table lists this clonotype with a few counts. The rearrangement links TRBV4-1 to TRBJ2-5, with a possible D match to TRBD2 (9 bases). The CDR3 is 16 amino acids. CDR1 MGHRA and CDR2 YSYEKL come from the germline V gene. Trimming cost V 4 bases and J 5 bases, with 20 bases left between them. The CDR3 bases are TGCGCCAGCAGCCCAGGGGGCGGGGGGGCGTATGAGACCCAGTACTTC. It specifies CASSPGGGGAYETQYF.

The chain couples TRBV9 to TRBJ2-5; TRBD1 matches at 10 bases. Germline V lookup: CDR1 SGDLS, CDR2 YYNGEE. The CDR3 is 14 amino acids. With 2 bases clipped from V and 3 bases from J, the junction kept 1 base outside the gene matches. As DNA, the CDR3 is TGTGCCAGCAGCGTCGGGACAGGGGAAGAGACCCAGTACTTC. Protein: CASSVGTGEETQYF.

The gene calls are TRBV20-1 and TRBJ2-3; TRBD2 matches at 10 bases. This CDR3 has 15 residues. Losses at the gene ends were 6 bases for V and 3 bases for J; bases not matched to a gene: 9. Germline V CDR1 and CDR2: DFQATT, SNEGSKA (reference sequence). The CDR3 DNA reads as TGCAGTGCGGAATCTAGCGGGGGTAGTACAGATACGCAGTATTTT. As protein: CSAESSGGSTDTQYF.

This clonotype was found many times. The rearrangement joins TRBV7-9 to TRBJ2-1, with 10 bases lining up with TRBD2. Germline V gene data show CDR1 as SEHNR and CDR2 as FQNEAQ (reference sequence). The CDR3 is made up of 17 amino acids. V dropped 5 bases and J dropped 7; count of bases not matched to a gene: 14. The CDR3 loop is CASSHLRGLAGVNEQFF. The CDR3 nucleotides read TGTGCCAGCAGCCACCTGAGGGGGCTAGCGGGGGTGAATGAGCAGTTCTTC.

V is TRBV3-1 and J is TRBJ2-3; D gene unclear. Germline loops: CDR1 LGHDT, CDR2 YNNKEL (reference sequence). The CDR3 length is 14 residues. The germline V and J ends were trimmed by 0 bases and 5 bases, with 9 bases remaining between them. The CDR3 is CASSQDEVVDTQYF. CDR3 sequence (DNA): TGTGCCAGCAGCCAAGATGAAGTGGTAGATACGCAGTATTTT.

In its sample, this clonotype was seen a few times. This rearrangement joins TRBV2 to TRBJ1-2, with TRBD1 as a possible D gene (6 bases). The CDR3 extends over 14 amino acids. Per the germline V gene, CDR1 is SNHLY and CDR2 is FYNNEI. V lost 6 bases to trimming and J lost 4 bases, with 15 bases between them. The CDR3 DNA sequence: TGTGCCAGCAGGAGTGGGGGGCCGGGCTATGGCTACACCTTC. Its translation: CASRSGGPGYGYTF.

The CDR3 DNA sequence: TGCGCCAGCAGGCCCACGACAGGTAGCTCCTACAATGAGCAGTTCTTC. Its translation is CASRPTTGSSYNEQFF. V and J are TRBV5-1 and TRBJ2-1, with D maybe TRBD1 (6 bases). The CDR3 has 16 amino acids. Trimming stripped 5 bases from V and 0 bases from J, with 15 bases between. The V gene's germline CDR1 is SGHRS and CDR2 YFSETQ.

Written as DNA, the CDR3 is TGTGCCAGCAGCTTGGCCCCTGGGACGCCTGAAGCTTTCTTT. Its protein product is CASSLAPGTPEAFF. The rearrangement uses TRBV5-5 and TRBJ1-1; possible D gene TRBD1, 5 bases. V was clipped by 0 bases and J by 6 bases, with 12 bases between them. This CDR3 has 14 residues. The V gene's germline CDR1 is SGHKS and CDR2 YYEKEE (reference sequence). The full variable domain, its missing parts supplied by reference TRBV5-5 and TRBJ1-1, is DAGVTQSPTHLIKTRGQQVTLRCSPISGHKSVSWYQQVLGQGPQFIFQYYEKEERGRGNFPDRFSARQFPNYSSELNVNALLLGDSALYLCASSLAPGTPEAFFGQGTRLTVV.

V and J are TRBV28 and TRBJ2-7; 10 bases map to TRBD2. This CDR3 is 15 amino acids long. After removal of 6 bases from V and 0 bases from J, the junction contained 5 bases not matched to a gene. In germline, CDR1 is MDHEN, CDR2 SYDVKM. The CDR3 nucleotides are TGTGCCAGCAGGAGGACTAGCGGAGGCTCCTACGAGCAGTACGTC. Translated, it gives CASRRTSGGSYEQYV.

The CDR3, as DNA: TGTGCCAGCAGCTTCCGACTAGATAGCACAGATACGCAGTATTTT. Residues: CASSFRLDSTDTQYF. The chain is built from TRBV7-3 and TRBJ2-3; tentatively, D is TRBD2 (6 bases). Looked up from germline, CDR1 is SGHTA and CDR2 is FQGTGA. Trimming removed 3 bases at V and 0 bases at J, with 10 bases between. There are 15 residues in the CDR3. The full variable domain, completed using reference TRBV7-3 and TRBJ2-3, is GAGVSQTPSNKVTEKGKYVELRCDPISGHTALYWYRQSLGQGPEFLIYFQGTGAADDSGLPNDRFFAVRPEGSVSTLKIQRTERGDSAVYLCASSFRLDSTDTQYFGPGTRLTVL.

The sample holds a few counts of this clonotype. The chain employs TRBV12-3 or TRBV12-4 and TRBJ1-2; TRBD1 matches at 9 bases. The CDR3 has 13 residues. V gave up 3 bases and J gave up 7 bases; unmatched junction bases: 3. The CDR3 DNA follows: TGTGCCAGCAGTTTGACAGGGGGTCGTGGCTACACCTTC. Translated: CASSLTGGRGYTF.

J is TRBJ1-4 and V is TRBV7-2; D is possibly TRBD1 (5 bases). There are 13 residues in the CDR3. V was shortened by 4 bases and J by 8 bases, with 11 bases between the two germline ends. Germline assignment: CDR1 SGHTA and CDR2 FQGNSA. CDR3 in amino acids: CASSSFQGEKLFF. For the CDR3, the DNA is TGTGCCAGCAGCTCATTCCAGGGCGAAAAACTGTTTTTT.

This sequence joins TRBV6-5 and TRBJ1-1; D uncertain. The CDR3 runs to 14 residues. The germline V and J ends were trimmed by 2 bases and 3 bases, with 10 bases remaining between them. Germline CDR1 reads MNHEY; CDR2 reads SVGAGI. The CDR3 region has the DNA TGTGCCAGCAGTTACGACCCCCGATACACTGAAGCTTTCTTT. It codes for CASSYDPRYTEAFF.

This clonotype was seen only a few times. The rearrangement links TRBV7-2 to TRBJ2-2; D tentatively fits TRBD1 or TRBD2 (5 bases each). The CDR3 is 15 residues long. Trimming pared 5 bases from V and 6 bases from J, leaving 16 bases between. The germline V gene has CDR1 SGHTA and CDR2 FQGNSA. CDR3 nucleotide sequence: TGTGCCAGCAGCCGGGACGGATTACGGGCCGGGGAGCTGTTTTTT. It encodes CASSRDGLRAGELFF.

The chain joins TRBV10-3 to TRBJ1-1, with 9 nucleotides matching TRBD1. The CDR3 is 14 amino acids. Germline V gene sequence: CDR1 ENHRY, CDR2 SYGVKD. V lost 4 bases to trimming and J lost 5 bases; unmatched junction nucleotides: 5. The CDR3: CAISATGTGTEAFF. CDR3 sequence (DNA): TGTGCCATCAGTGCCACCGGGACAGGGACTGAAGCTTTCTTT.

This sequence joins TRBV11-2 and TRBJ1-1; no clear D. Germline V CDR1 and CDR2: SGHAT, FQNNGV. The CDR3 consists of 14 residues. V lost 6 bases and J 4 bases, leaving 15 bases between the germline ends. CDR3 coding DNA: TGTGCCAGCAGACGCCCGGGCTTGGGCACTGAAGCTTTCTTT. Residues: CASRRPGLGTEAFF. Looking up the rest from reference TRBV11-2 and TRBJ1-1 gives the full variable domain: EAGVAQSPRYKIIEKRQSVAFWCNPISGHATLYWYQQILGQGPKLLIQFQNNGVVDDSQLPKDRFSAERLKGVDSTLKIQPAKLEDSAVYLCASRRPGLGTEAFFGQGTRLTVV.

The CDR3 is CASSYSGTRVWGEQFF. DNA for the CDR3: TGTGCCAGCAGTTACTCGGGGACACGGGTGTGGGGTGAGCAGTTCTTC. This chain uses TRBV6-5 with TRBJ2-1, with D tentatively TRBD1 (6 bases). The ends were cut back, 0 bases at V and 9 bases at J, with 18 bases in the middle. CDR3 length equals 16 residues. Germline CDR1 MNHEY, CDR2 SVGAGI.

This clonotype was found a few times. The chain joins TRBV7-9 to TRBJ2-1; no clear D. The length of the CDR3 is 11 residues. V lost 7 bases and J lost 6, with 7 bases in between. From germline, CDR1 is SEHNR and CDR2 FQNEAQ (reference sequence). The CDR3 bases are TGTGCCAGCACCCGCGCCAATGAGCAGTTCTTC. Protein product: CASTRANEQFF.

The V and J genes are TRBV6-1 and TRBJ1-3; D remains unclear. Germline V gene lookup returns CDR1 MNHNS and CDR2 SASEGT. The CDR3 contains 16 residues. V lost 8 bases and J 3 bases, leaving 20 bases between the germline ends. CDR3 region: CASDLEPRAGGNTIYF. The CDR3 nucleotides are TGTGCCAGCGACCTCGAACCTCGAGCAGGTGGAAACACCATATATTTT.

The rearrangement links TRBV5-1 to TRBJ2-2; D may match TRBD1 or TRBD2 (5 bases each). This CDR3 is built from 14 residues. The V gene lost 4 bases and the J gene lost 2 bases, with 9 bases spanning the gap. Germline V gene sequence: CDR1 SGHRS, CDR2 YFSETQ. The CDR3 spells CASSGTINTGELFF. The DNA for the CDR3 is TGCGCCAGCAGCGGGACGATCAACACCGGGGAGCTGTTTTTT.

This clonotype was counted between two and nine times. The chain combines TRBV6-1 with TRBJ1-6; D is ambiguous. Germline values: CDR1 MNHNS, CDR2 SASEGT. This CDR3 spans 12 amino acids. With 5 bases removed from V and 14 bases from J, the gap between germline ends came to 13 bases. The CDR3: CASSTPQESLHF. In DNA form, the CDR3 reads TGTGCCAGCAGTACCCCCCAGGAGTCCCTCCACTTT.

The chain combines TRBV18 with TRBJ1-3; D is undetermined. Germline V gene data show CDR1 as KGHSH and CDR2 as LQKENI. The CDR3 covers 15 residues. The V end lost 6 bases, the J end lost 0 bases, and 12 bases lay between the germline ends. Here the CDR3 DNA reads TGTGCCAGCTCGAGGGCGGCCTCCTCTGGAAACACCATATATTTT. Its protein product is CASSRAASSGNTIYF.

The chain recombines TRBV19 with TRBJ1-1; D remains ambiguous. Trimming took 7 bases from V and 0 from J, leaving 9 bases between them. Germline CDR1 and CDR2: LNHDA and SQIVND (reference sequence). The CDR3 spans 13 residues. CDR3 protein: CASTPGVNTEAFF. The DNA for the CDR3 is TGTGCCAGTACCCCTGGGGTGAACACTGAAGCTTTCTTT.

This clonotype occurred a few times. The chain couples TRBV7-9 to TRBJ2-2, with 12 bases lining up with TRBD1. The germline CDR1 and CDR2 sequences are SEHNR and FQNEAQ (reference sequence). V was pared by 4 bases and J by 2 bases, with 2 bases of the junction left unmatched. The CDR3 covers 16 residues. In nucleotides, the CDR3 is TGTGCCAGCAGCTCCGGGACAGGGGGCAACACCGGGGAGCTGTTTTTT. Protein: CASSSGTGGNTGELFF.

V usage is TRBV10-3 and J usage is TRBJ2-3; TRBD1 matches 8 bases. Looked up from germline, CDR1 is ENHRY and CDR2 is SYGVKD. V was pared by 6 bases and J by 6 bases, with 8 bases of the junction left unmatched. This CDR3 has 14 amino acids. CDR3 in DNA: TGTGCCATCAGATCTCAGGGGGCTAACGATACGCAGTATTTT. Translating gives CAIRSQGANDTQYF.

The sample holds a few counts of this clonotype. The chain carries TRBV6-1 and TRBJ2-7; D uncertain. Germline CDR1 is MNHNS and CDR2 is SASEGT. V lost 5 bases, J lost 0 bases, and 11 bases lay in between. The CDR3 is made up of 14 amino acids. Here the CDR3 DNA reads TGTGCCAGCAGTCCCCGGGTGGGCTCCTACGAGCAGTACTTC. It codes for CASSPRVGSYEQYF.

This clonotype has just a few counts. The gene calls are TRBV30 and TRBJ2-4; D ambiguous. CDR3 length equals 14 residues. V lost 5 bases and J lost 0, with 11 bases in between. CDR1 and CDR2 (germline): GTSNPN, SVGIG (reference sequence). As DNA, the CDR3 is TGTGCCTGGGCCCCCACGGGAGCCAAAAACATTCAGTACTTC. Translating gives CAWAPTGAKNIQYF.

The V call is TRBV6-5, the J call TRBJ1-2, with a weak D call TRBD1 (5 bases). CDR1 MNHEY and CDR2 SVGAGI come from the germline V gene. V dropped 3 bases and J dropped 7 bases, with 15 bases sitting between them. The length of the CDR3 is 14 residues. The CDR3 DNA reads TGTGCCAGCAGTTATGGGGGTGGGTTGTTTGGCTACACCTTC. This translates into CASSYGGGLFGYTF.

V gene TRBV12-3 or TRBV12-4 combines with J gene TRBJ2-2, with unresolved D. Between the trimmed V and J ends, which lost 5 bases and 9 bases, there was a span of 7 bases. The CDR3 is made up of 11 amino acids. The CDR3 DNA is TGTGCCAGCAGTCCCGGCCGGGAGCTGTTTTTT. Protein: CASSPGRELFF.